The 20 T cell receptor beta chains below all came from one sample that was sequenced in a study of shared clonotypes between healthy human individuals. Some clones are missing from TCRdb's copy, which holds only in-frame ones; the method was immunoSEQ multiplex PCR. The table shows about 1.5 million clones, with around 98% occurring only once. The sample was naive CD4+ T cells sorted from blood. The subset was: CD45RA+ positively selected. These receptors all come from a man aged 25-40 years in good health.

The CDR3 sequence: CASSLTLQGPEAFF. The CDR3 coding sequence is TGTGCCAGCAGCTTAACCCTACAGGGGCCAGAAGCTTTCTTT. This chain links TRBV5-4 with TRBJ1-1; 7 nucleotides match TRBD1. CDR3 length: 14 residues. The J segment lost 8 bases and the V segment lost 2 bases, leaving 9 bases of the junction unmatched. From germline, CDR1 is SGHNT and CDR2 YYREEE (reference sequence).

The chain is built from TRBV4-3 and TRBJ2-7; D is unresolved. Germline CDR1 is LGHNA and CDR2 is YSLEER. Trimming removed 0 bases from V and 1 base from J, with 16 bases in between. The CDR3 consists of 17 residues. The CDR3 spells CASSQELSGQESYEQYF. CDR3 nucleotides: TGCGCCAGCAGCCAAGAGTTATCCGGGCAGGAGTCCTACGAGCAGTACTTC.

The chain uses TRBV30 and TRBJ1-1, with D perhaps matching TRBD1 (5 bases). V lost 0 bases and J 5 bases, leaving 13 bases between the germline ends. This CDR3 spans 14 amino acids. CDR1 is GTSNPN and CDR2 is SVGIG in the germline V gene (reference sequence). CDR3 protein: CAWSVLGGGTEAFF. Written as DNA, the CDR3 is TGTGCCTGGAGTGTACTCGGGGGGGGTACTGAAGCTTTCTTT.

The chain is built from TRBV7-4 and TRBJ2-1; tentatively, D is TRBD1 (5 bases). CDR3 size: 22 residues. CDR1 SGHVT and CDR2 SQSDAQ come from the germline V gene. Trimming removed 5 bases from V and 4 bases from J, with 36 bases in between. The CDR3 loop is CASSRLGRAKGSLEPIYNEQFF. The CDR3 bases are TGTGCCAGCAGCCGATTAGGTAGGGCGAAGGGGTCTTTAGAACCAATTTACAATGAGCAGTTCTTC.

The V gene is TRBV9, the J gene TRBJ2-2; TRBD2 aligns across 9 bases. The CDR3 is made up of 15 amino acids. Unmatched junction bases numbered 8, after V lost 0 bases and J lost 11 bases. Germline V CDR1 and CDR2: SGDLS, YYNGEE. The CDR3, as DNA: TGTGCCAGCAGCGTAGATCGAGCGGGAGGTCGTGAGCTGTTTTTT. It yields the protein CASSVDRAGGRELFF.

About this clone: Other DNA variants within this sample encode the same CDR3. The chain carries TRBV28 and TRBJ2-5; the D is unclear. Trimming pared 2 bases from V and 4 bases from J, leaving 2 bases between. The CDR3 consists of 11 residues. CDR1 is MDHEN, CDR2 SYDVKM, per germline. The CDR3 DNA reads TGTGCCAGCAGTTTAACAGAGACCCAGTACTTC. Protein: CASSLTETQYF.

The chain couples TRBV10-3 to TRBJ1-5, with 8 nucleotides matching TRBD1. The germline gives CDR1 ENHRY, CDR2 SYGVKD. Trimming took 10 bases from V and 5 from J; bases not matched to a gene: 16. The CDR3 has 16 residues. CDR3 in amino acids: CATGDRAGGLDQPQHF. CDR3 in DNA: TGTGCCACAGGTGATAGGGCAGGGGGCCTTGATCAGCCCCAGCATTTT.

The chain recombines TRBV9 with TRBJ1-1; D unresolved. The V end lost 0 bases, the J end lost 4 bases, and 13 bases lay between the germline ends. From germline, CDR1 is SGDLS and CDR2 YYNGEE. The CDR3 consists of 15 residues. CDR3 amino acids: CASSVGTVRSTEAFF. DNA of the CDR3: TGTGCCAGCAGCGTAGGAACAGTTCGGAGCACTGAAGCTTTCTTT.

V usage is TRBV10-3 and J usage is TRBJ1-5; D perhaps matches TRBD1 (5 bases). Germline CDR1 reads ENHRY; CDR2 reads SYGVKD. This CDR3 region has 16 residues. The germline V and J ends were trimmed by 5 bases and 0 bases, with 14 bases remaining between them. The CDR3 bases are TGTGCCATCAGTCGGGACCCTAAGGTTAGCAATCAGCCCCAGCATTTT. Translated: CAISRDPKVSNQPQHF.

The chain recombines TRBV27 with TRBJ2-5, with D uncertain. The CDR3 length is 12 residues. Trimming removed 8 bases at V and 3 bases at J, with 10 bases between. The V gene's germline CDR1 is MNHEY and CDR2 SMNVEV (reference sequence). The CDR3 bases are TGTGCCAGCGGTCGACCTAAAGAGACCCAGTACTTC. It codes for CASGRPKETQYF.

The chain uses TRBV7-2 and TRBJ2-1; TRBD2 matches 7 bases. V trimming: 2 bases; J trimming: 7 bases; junction bases outside the gene matches: 2. Per the germline V gene, CDR1 is SGHTA and CDR2 is FQGNSA. This CDR3 has 13 amino acids. DNA of the CDR3: TGTGCCAGCAGCTTATGGCGGGAGAATGAGCAGTTCTTC. This sequence encodes CASSLWRENEQFF.

The CDR3 protein is CASSLGQGSQTQYF. The DNA of the CDR3 is TGCGCCAGCAGCTTGGGACAGGGGAGCCAGACCCAGTACTTC. J is TRBJ2-5 and V is TRBV5-1, with 8 bases identical to TRBD1. Germline trimming cut 0 bases from V and 6 bases from J; bases unmatched to any gene: 4. This CDR3 contains 14 residues. Germline-derived CDR1 and CDR2 are SGHRS and YFSETQ.

V and J are TRBV7-7 and TRBJ2-2; D unclear. V shed 3 bases and J shed 6 bases, with 8 bases lying between them. Germline lookup yields CDR1 SSHAT and CDR2 FNYEAQ (reference sequence). The CDR3 runs 13 residues. CDR3 nucleotide sequence: TGTGCCAGCAGCTTGACCGCATCCGGGGAGCTGTTTTTT. Protein: CASSLTASGELFF.

As regards this clone: Other nucleotide sequences in the sample specify the same CDR3. The gene calls are TRBV5-1 and TRBJ1-5; D remains unclear. The CDR3 spans 15 residues. V was clipped by 0 bases and J by 0 bases, with 7 bases between them. CDR1 is SGHRS, CDR2 YFSETQ, per germline. The CDR3 loop reads CASSLVPGSNQPQHF. CDR3 coding DNA: TGCGCCAGCAGCTTGGTTCCTGGTAGCAATCAGCCCCAGCATTTT. The variable domain in full, completed from reference TRBV5-1 and TRBJ1-5, reads KAGVTQTPRYLIKTRGQQVTLSCSPISGHRSVSWYQQTPGQGLQFLFEYFSETQRNKGNFPGRFSGRQFSNSRSEMNVSTLELGDSALYLCASSLVPGSNQPQHFGDGTRLSIL.

This rearrangement joins TRBV15 to TRBJ2-3, with TRBD2 identical over 9 bases. The CDR3 totals 17 residues. V dropped 0 bases and J dropped 1; count of bases not matched to a gene: 5. Germline V gene lookup returns CDR1 LNHNV and CDR2 YYDKDF (reference sequence). CDR3 sequence reads: CATSREWREGRTDTQYF. Here the CDR3 DNA reads TGTGCCACCAGCAGAGAGTGGCGGGAGGGCCGCACAGATACGCAGTATTTT.

The chain has TRBV5-6 and TRBJ2-1, with TRBD2 as a possible D gene (5 bases). Between the trimmed V and J ends, which lost 3 bases and 9 bases, there was a span of 16 bases. Germline V gene lookup returns CDR1 SGHDT and CDR2 YYEEEE. The CDR3 has 14 amino acids. CDR3 loop: CASSSRRLGAEQFF. CDR3 bases: TGTGCCAGCAGCTCACGCCGACTGGGAGCTGAGCAGTTCTTC. The full variable domain, rest sourced from reference TRBV5-6 and TRBJ2-1, is DAGVTQSPTHLIKTRGQQVTLRCSPKSGHDTVSWYQQALGQGPQFIFQYYEEEERQRGNFPDRFSGHQFPNYSSELNVNALLLGDSALYLCASSSRRLGAEQFFGPGTRLTVL.

The chain has TRBV14 and TRBJ1-3; weak D call: TRBD1 (6 bases). The germline gives CDR1 SGHDN, CDR2 FVKESK. Deletions cut 4 bases from V and 2 bases from J, with 9 bases between. This CDR3 contains 14 residues. The CDR3 region is CASSRRTAGNTIYF. CDR3 sequence (DNA): TGTGCCAGCAGCCGAAGGACAGCTGGAAACACCATATATTTT.

This rearrangement joins TRBV6-1 to TRBJ1-4; D remains unclear. Germline-derived CDR1 and CDR2 are MNHNS and SASEGT. The CDR3 extends over 16 amino acids. V was clipped by 2 bases and J by 0 bases, with 10 bases between them. The CDR3 reads CASSERAPATNEKLFF. In DNA, the CDR3 is TGTGCCAGCAGTGAACGGGCTCCTGCAACTAATGAAAAACTGTTTTTT.

V usage is TRBV28 and J usage is TRBJ2-7; 8 bases are shared with TRBD2. The CDR3 spans 13 residues. CDR1 is MDHEN, CDR2 SYDVKM, per germline. The V segment lost 5 bases and the J segment 2 bases; nucleotides outside the gene matches: 2. The CDR3 DNA follows: TGTGCCAGCAGTACGGGACTAGCCTACGAGCAGTACTTC. This sequence encodes CASSTGLAYEQYF. Supplemented by reference TRBV28 and TRBJ2-7, the full variable domain reads DVKVTQSSRYLVKRTGEKVFLECVQDMDHENMFWYRQDPGLGLRLIYFSYDVKMKEKGDIPEGYSVSREKKERFSLILESASTNQTSMYLCASSTGLAYEQYFGPGTRLTVT.

The chain links TRBV5-4 to TRBJ1-2, with D possibly being TRBD1 (6 bases). Germline CDR1 is SGHNT and CDR2 is YYREEE (reference sequence). V dropped 4 bases and J dropped 6 bases, with 10 bases sitting between them. This CDR3 has 12 residues. The CDR3 protein is CASSEGVNGYTF. In nucleotides, the CDR3 is TGTGCCAGCAGCGAGGGGGTTAATGGCTACACCTTC.